The 12 T cell receptor beta chains reported below all come from one sample, sequenced in a study of blood T cells in healthy people across ages. Together with a sample-barcoded 5' primer, a J-beta primer mix was included in a second PCR lasting about 6 to 11 cycles. TCRdb reprocessed the 5' RACE reads with MiXCR, giving one entry per CDR3 protein. The data show over 700,000 distinct CDR3 sequences, approximately 53% seen once. The sample comprised blood. The receptor source for this set is a man older than 75 in good health.

This clonotype was detected once. V and J are TRBV7-2 and TRBJ2-2; 12 nucleotides line up with TRBD2. Germline values: CDR1 SGHTA, CDR2 FQGNSA. Unmatched junction bases numbered 5, after V lost 5 bases and J lost 7 bases. The CDR3 totals 15 residues. This CDR3 is CASSPSGRAGGELFF. The CDR3 DNA follows: TGTGCCAGCAGCCCTAGCGGGAGGGCCGGCGGGGAGCTGTTTTTT.

The rearrangement uses TRBV7-2 and TRBJ2-7; the D gene is possibly TRBD1 (6 bases). Trimming took 5 bases from V and 3 from J, leaving 14 bases between them. CDR1 and CDR2 (germline): SGHTA, FQGNSA. The CDR3 is 14 amino acids. The DNA for the CDR3 is TGTGCCAGCAGCCGGAACCACAGGGTCTACGAGCAGTACTTC. This sequence encodes CASSRNHRVYEQYF.

This clonotype occurred a few times. V usage is TRBV7-9 and J usage is TRBJ2-1, with D maybe TRBD2 (6 bases). V was cut by 1 base and J by 2 bases, with 9 bases left in between. This CDR3 is built from 15 residues. Looked up from germline, CDR1 is SEHNR and CDR2 is FQNEAQ (reference sequence). CDR3 DNA: TGTGCCAGCAGCTTAGATGGCGGGGCCTACAATGAGCAGTTCTTC. Its translation: CASSLDGGAYNEQFF.

This clonotype was found a few times. This sequence joins TRBV29-1 and TRBJ1-1, with D uncertain. V lost 6 bases and J 1 base, leaving 9 bases between the germline ends. Germline CDR1 and CDR2: SQVTM and ANQGSEA. The CDR3 is 12 amino acids. CDR3 sequence: CSVYNGNTEAFF. The DNA of the CDR3 is TGCAGCGTCTACAACGGGAACACTGAAGCTTTCTTT.

The rearrangement links TRBV10-3 to TRBJ1-2, with TRBD1 identical over 9 bases. The CDR3 covers 17 residues. The junction had 15 bases not matched to a gene; V was cut back by 8 bases and J by 2 bases. Germline V gene sequence: CDR1 ENHRY, CDR2 SYGVKD. DNA for the CDR3: TGTGCCATCGGTCAACAGGGGGCCGCGCTAACCAACTATGGCTACACCTTC. It is translated as CAIGQQGAALTNYGYTF.

V usage is TRBV5-1 and J usage is TRBJ2-2, with D possibly matching TRBD1 (6 bases). The CDR3 has 15 amino acids. Germline V gives CDR1 SGHRS, CDR2 YFSETQ. V was pared by 4 bases and J by 1 base, with 11 bases between. For the CDR3, the DNA is TGCGCCAGCAGCCCTACGACAGGGAACACCGGGGAGCTGTTTTTT. Encoded protein: CASSPTTGNTGELFF.

This clonotype was seen a single time. Sequence at one end of the junction differs from germline and may be a read error. The J gene is TRBJ2-1, the V gene TRBV6-5, with 8 bases identical to TRBD1. This CDR3 contains 16 residues. In germline, CDR1 is MNHEY, CDR2 SVGAGI. The CDR3 DNA follows: TGTGACAGCAGTTACCCTACAGGGGGAGCATACAATGAGCAGTTCTTC. Translated: CDSSYPTGGAYNEQFF.

This clonotype has a handful of counts. The chain has TRBV7-2 and TRBJ2-7; D may be TRBD2 (6 bases). The ends were cut back, 5 bases at V and 5 bases at J, with 13 bases in the middle. Germline assignment: CDR1 SGHTA and CDR2 FQGNSA. The CDR3 is 13 amino acids. The CDR3 protein is CASSVGGYDEQYF. Here the CDR3 DNA reads TGTGCCAGCAGCGTAGGAGGGTACGACGAGCAGTACTTC.

This sequence joins TRBV2 and TRBJ2-1, with a possible D match to TRBD2 (6 bases). This CDR3 contains 13 residues. Germline CDR1 and CDR2: SNHLY and FYNNEI. V lost 5 bases and J lost 6, with 11 bases in between. The CDR3 bases are TGTGCCAGCAGTCCGGGGGTAGGCAATGAGCAGTTCTTC. The encoded protein is CASSPGVGNEQFF.

This clonotype occurred a few times. The V call is TRBV9, the J call TRBJ2-1; D unresolved. The V end was cut by 0 bases, the J end by 2 bases, with 12 bases between. The CDR3 loop spans 16 amino acids. Germline CDR1 is SGDLS and CDR2 is YYNGEE. CDR3 bases: TGTGCCAGCAGCGTAGAACGGAGCGTTGCCTACAATGAGCAGTTCTTC. Its protein product is CASSVERSVAYNEQFF.

This clonotype was recorded many times. This sequence joins TRBV29-1 and TRBJ2-1; TRBD2 matches 12 bases. The CDR3 contains 14 residues. Germline CDR1 reads SQVTM; CDR2 reads ANQGSEA. The V and J ends lost 6 bases and 6 bases, in that order; junction bases with no gene match: 6. Here the CDR3 reads CSVIPGLAGNEQFF. CDR3 sequence (DNA): TGCAGCGTGATCCCGGGACTAGCGGGCAATGAGCAGTTCTTC.

This clonotype has only a few counts. The V gene is TRBV2, the J gene TRBJ2-5, with 8 bases aligning to TRBD2. This CDR3 contains 15 residues. Trimming cost V 6 bases and J 5 bases; bases outside gene matches: 11. Germline assignment: CDR1 SNHLY and CDR2 FYNNEI. This CDR3 reads CASSPEAGVGETQYF. The CDR3 bases are TGTGCCAGCAGCCCTGAAGCGGGAGTCGGGGAGACCCAGTACTTC.